This TCR beta chain was recovered during a study of blood T cells in healthy people across ages. Alongside a J-beta primer mix, a sample-barcoded 5' primer served in a second PCR lasting 7 to 11 cycles. Every individual sample yielded 2.5 million or more paired-end reads (each containing CDR3). Each CDR3 protein gets one entry after TCRdb re-called the 5' RACE reads with MiXCR. This table holds around 670,000 distinct CDR3 sequences, 25% to 30% found once. There were healthy Caucasian individuals from Russia, aged about 6 to 90, serving as donors. In regard to this clonotype: Antigen specificity is unknown.

Study outcomes and limitations: Age advanced and TCR beta diversity per million T cells fell, roughly linearly. Strongly correlated with naive T cell percentage was TCR beta diversity.

Trimming pared 1 base from V and 9 bases from J, leaving 10 bases between. Germline V CDR1 and CDR2: MGHDK, SYGVNS. This CDR3 is 13 amino acids long. The sequenced sample consisted of blood. This rearrangement joins TRBV25-1 to TRBJ1-5; D remains ambiguous. The sequence was obtained from a woman aged 80 or over in good health. The CDR3 nucleotides are TGTGCCAGCAGTGAATCCCCACAAGGGCCCCAGCATTTT. It translates to CASSESPQGPQHF. The whole variable domain, remainder taken from reference TRBV25-1 and TRBJ1-5, is EADIYQTPRYLVIGTGKKITLECSQTMGHDKMYWYQQDPGMELHLIHYSYGVNSTEKGDLSSESTVSRIRTEHFPLTLESARPSHTSQYLCASSESPQGPQHFGDGTRLSIL.